A single count supports the clone carrying this T cell receptor (beta chain). Following autologous stem cell transplantation, relapse occurred in every patient, and exposure to brentuximab vedotin varied. This specimen belongs to a study of PD-1 blockade in classical Hodgkin lymphoma. Data came from immunoSEQ multiplex PCR; TCRdb stores just in-frame clones and leaves some out. Of almost 100,000 clones in the sample, over 85% are singletons; the top ten hold roughly 3%. Sequenced material: peripheral blood mononuclear cells (PBMCs), taken at baseline. The source of this sequence is a human donor with classical Hodgkin lymphoma.

DNA for the CDR3: TGCAGCGTTGAAGAGCAGGGTCCCTACGAGCAGTACTTC. It encodes CSVEEQGPYEQYF. V usage is TRBV29-1 and J usage is TRBJ2-7, with a weak D call TRBD1 (5 bases). Deletions cut 0 bases from V and 2 bases from J, with 8 bases between. The CDR3 consists of 13 residues. The germline V gene has CDR1 SQVTM and CDR2 ANQGSEA.